This T cell receptor (beta chain) was recovered during a study of blood T cell repertoires in COVID-19. Here immunoSEQ multiplex PCR was the method, and the copy in TCRdb shows in-frame clones only, minus some. The data hold 150,000 to 200,000 clones, with 70% to 80% observed a single time. Germline CDR1 reads SGHTA; CDR2 reads FQGTGA. The CDR3 extends over 14 amino acids. The V end lost 0 bases, the J end lost 7 bases, and 9 bases lay between the germline ends. This TCR derives from a woman aged 40 to 50 with COVID-19, enrolled during active disease. This rearrangement joins TRBV7-3 to TRBJ2-2; D uncertain. The material sequenced was peripheral blood. CDR3 residues: CASSLTYGRGELFF. The CDR3 nucleotides read TGTGCCAGCAGCTTAACGTATGGGCGCGGGGAGCTGTTTTTT.